These T cell receptor beta chains were read from a single sample in a study of OX40 agonist ivuxolimab in advanced cancers. Sequenced by immunoSEQ multiplex PCR; TCRdb stores in-frame clones only, minus some. The sample includes approximately 82,000 clones, roughly 89% seen only once; the top ten take about 0.61%. The specimen comprised CD4+ or CD8+ T cells sorted from blood, sampled in a trial of the OX40 agonist ivuxolimab. The receptors derive from an adult with an advanced solid tumor such as melanoma, head and neck, liver or kidney cancer. CDR3s include the opening cysteine and the closing phenylalanine or tryptophan. The D gene is left open where the match is weak. Clone size is stated in some rows and not others, as once, few, many or a class when expanded.

D gene: NA; V gene: TRBV9; clone size: NA; CDR3 length: 16; J gene: TRBJ2-3; CDR3 DNA: TGTGCCAGCAGCCCCCAGGACCGGAAAGGCACAGATACGCAGTATTTT; CDR3 protein: CASSPQDRKGTDTQYF
D gene: NA; V gene: TRBV7-9; clone size: NA; CDR3 length: 12; J gene: TRBJ2-7; CDR3 DNA: TGTGCCAGCAGCTCAGAAAGGGGCGAGCAGTACTTC; CDR3 protein: CASSSERGEQYF
D gene: TRBD1; V gene: TRBV5-1; clone size: NA; CDR3 length: 16; J gene: TRBJ1-6; CDR3 DNA: TGCGCCAGCACCCGCGGCCCGGGACAGGGTGGATCACCCCTCCACTTT; CDR3 protein: CASTRGPGQGGSPLHF
D gene: NA; V gene: TRBV5-6; clone size: NA; CDR3 length: 12; J gene: TRBJ1-2; CDR3 DNA: TGTGCCAGCAGCTTGTGGACCTATGGCTACACCTTC; CDR3 protein: CASSLWTYGYTF
D gene: NA; V gene: TRBV19; clone size: NA; CDR3 length: 17; J gene: TRBJ1-3; CDR3 DNA: TGTGCCAGTAGTATCACAGGGCCGATGAGCTCTGGAAACACCATATATTTT; CDR3 protein: CASSITGPMSSGNTIYF
D gene: TRBD1; V gene: TRBV19; clone size: NA; CDR3 length: 15; J gene: TRBJ1-2; CDR3 DNA: TGTGCCAGTAGCTGGGACAGGGAACTGGACTATGGCTACACCTTC; CDR3 protein: CASSWDRELDYGYTF
D gene: TRBD1; V gene: TRBV28; clone size: NA; CDR3 length: 16; J gene: TRBJ1-2; CDR3 DNA: TGTGCCAGCCGGAAGGAGGGGGCGAGTTACTACTATGGCTACACCTTC; CDR3 protein: CASRKEGASYYYGYTF
D gene: TRBD1; V gene: TRBV30; clone size: NA; CDR3 length: 13; J gene: TRBJ2-7; CDR3 DNA: TGTGCCTGGAATAAGGGGACAGGGCCCGAGCAGTACTTC; CDR3 protein: CAWNKGTGPEQYF
D gene: NA; V gene: TRBV6-5; clone size: once; CDR3 length: 15; J gene: TRBJ1-5; CDR3 DNA: TGTGCCAGCAGTTACTCTCAAAACACTGAAGGGGCCCAGCATTTT; CDR3 protein: CASSYSQNTEGAQHF
D gene: NA; V gene: TRBV10-1; clone size: NA; CDR3 length: 14; J gene: TRBJ2-3; CDR3 DNA: TGCGCCAGCAGTGCGGGGACAATTACAGATACGCAGTATTTT; CDR3 protein: CASSAGTITDTQYF
D gene: NA; V gene: TRBV14; clone size: NA; CDR3 length: 15; J gene: TRBJ1-2; CDR3 DNA: TGTGCCAGCAGCCCCCTACGGCAGGGAAACTATGGCTACACCTTC; CDR3 protein: CASSPLRQGNYGYTF
D gene: NA; V gene: TRBV29-1; clone size: NA; CDR3 length: 14; J gene: TRBJ1-3; CDR3 DNA: TGCAGCGTTGATTCAGGGCTCGGGGGAAACACCATATATTTT; CDR3 protein: CSVDSGLGGNTIYF
D gene: TRBD1; V gene: TRBV7-8; clone size: NA; CDR3 length: 15; J gene: TRBJ1-4; CDR3 DNA: TGTGCCAGCAGCCTTACCGGGACAGGGTTAGAAAAACTGTTTTTT; CDR3 protein: CASSLTGTGLEKLFF
D gene: NA; V gene: TRBV19; clone size: NA; CDR3 length: 13; J gene: TRBJ2-2; CDR3 DNA: TGTGCCGCCCTAGGACAGTTCACCGGGGAGCTGTTTTTT; CDR3 protein: CAALGQFTGELFF
D gene: TRBD2; V gene: TRBV30; clone size: NA; CDR3 length: 13; J gene: TRBJ2-7; CDR3 DNA: TGTGCCTGCCAAGGGACTAGCGGCTACGAGCAGTACTTC; CDR3 protein: CACQGTSGYEQYF
D gene: NA; V gene: TRBV14; clone size: NA; CDR3 length: 15; J gene: TRBJ2-6; CDR3 DNA: TGTGCCAGCAGCCACGGCGCGTCTGGGGCCAACGTCCTGACTTTC; CDR3 protein: CASSHGASGANVLTF